The next 22 T cell receptor beta chains were all read from a single sample in a study of OX40 agonist ivuxolimab in advanced cancers. Method: immunoSEQ multiplex PCR; TCRdb's copy keeps in-frame clones and lacks some. Seen here are 99,000 or so clones, 75% to 95% observed once, and the top ten hold roughly 0.33%. Here the sequenced sample was CD4+ or CD8+ T cells sorted from blood, taken in a trial of the OX40 agonist ivuxolimab. These TCRs come from an adult with an advanced solid tumor such as melanoma, head and neck, liver or kidney cancer.

V is TRBV9 and J is TRBJ2-2; 9 nucleotides align to TRBD2. The CDR3 is made up of 16 amino acids. Germline assignment: CDR1 SGDLS and CDR2 YYNGEE. V was clipped by 3 bases and J by 5 bases; unmatched bases: 8. As DNA, the CDR3 is TGTGCCAGCAGCGCGTCACTAGCGGGTCAGACCGGGGAGCTGTTTTTT. Translating gives CASSASLAGQTGELFF.

This clone has just one count. The rearrangement links TRBV5-1 to TRBJ1-3; a possible D gene is TRBD1 (6 bases). There are 15 residues in the CDR3. Trimming pared 4 bases from V and 2 bases from J, leaving 13 bases between. CDR1 and CDR2 from the germline V gene are SGHRS and YFSETQ. CDR3 sequence reads: CASSLQGGAGNTIYF. CDR3 nucleotide sequence: TGCGCCAGCAGCCTACAAGGGGGGGCTGGAAACACCATATATTTT.

J is TRBJ1-6 and V is TRBV6-5, with no clear D. Germline V gene sequence: CDR1 MNHEY, CDR2 SVGAGI. V was trimmed by 10 bases and J by 6 bases, leaving 16 bases between them. CDR3 length: 14 amino acids. The DNA of the CDR3 is TGTGCCACGAGACAACCGACGGGTAATTCACCCCTCCACTTT. This encodes CATRQPTGNSPLHF.

The CDR3: CASSAQTGDTGETQYF. DNA for the CDR3: TGTGCCAGCAGCGCTCAAACAGGGGACACGGGAGAGACCCAGTACTTC. The chain carries TRBV9 and TRBJ2-5; TRBD1 matches 7 bases. Trimming removed 3 bases from V and 4 bases from J; junction bases left unmatched: 12. The CDR3 runs to 16 residues. Germline V CDR1 and CDR2: SGDLS, YYNGEE.

The genes are TRBV11-3 and TRBJ2-1; 8 bases are a match to TRBD1. The V gene end was trimmed by 5 bases and the J gene end by 9 bases; junction bases not matched to a gene: 6. The CDR3 length is 13 residues. Looked up from germline, CDR1 is SGHNT and CDR2 is YENEEA. CDR3 sequence: CASSPGQGTEQFF. The DNA of the CDR3 is TGTGCCAGCAGCCCCGGACAGGGTACTGAGCAGTTCTTC.

This clone is a singleton in its sample. This chain links TRBV7-2 with TRBJ1-1; D is uncertain. V was clipped by 1 base and J by 11 bases, with 20 bases between them. The germline V gene encodes CDR1 SGHTA and CDR2 FQGNSA. The length of the CDR3 is 15 residues. The CDR3 loop is CASSLEPRPPFGAFF. Here the CDR3 DNA reads TGTGCCAGCAGCTTAGAGCCACGGCCTCCTTTTGGCGCTTTCTTT.

The chain recombines TRBV4-1 with TRBJ1-4; no clear D. This CDR3 region has 17 residues. V was pared by 3 bases and J by 1 base, with 15 bases between. Germline assignment: CDR1 MGHRA and CDR2 YSYEKL. CDR3 nucleotide sequence: TGCGCCAGCAGCCAGTCCATAGGGTCAGGAACTAATGAAAAACTGTTTTTT. Translation gives CASSQSIGSGTNEKLFF.

The rearrangement uses TRBV30 and TRBJ1-1, with D unresolved. Trimming left V 2 bases short and J 13 bases short, with 29 bases between. The CDR3 extends over 16 amino acids. Germline CDR1 and CDR2: GTSNPN and SVGIG (reference sequence). CDR3 loop: CAWSHPGMGVTLKSFF. CDR3 nucleotide sequence: TGTGCCTGGAGTCACCCCGGAATGGGAGTAACACTGAAGAGTTTCTTT.

J is TRBJ2-5 and V is TRBV7-8; 9 nucleotides align to TRBD1. This CDR3 has 15 residues. The V gene's germline CDR1 is SGHVS and CDR2 FQNEAQ. V was pared by 5 bases and J by 5 bases, with 9 bases of the junction left unmatched. The CDR3 coding sequence is TGTGCCAGCAGCATAACCGGGACAGGGAGGGAGACCCAGTACTTC. Its translation is CASSITGTGRETQYF. Using reference TRBV7-8 and TRBJ2-5 for the parts outside the CDR3, the full variable domain is GAGVSQSPRYKVAKRGQDVALRCDPISGHVSLFWYQQALGQGPEFLTYFQNEAQLDKSGLPSDRFFAERPEGSVSTLKIQRTQQEDSAVYLCASSITGTGRETQYFGPGTRLLVL.

The gene calls are TRBV5-4 and TRBJ1-5, with a possible D match to TRBD1 (5 bases). The CDR3 has 16 residues. Trimming shortened V by 2 bases and J by 0 bases, and 12 bases separated the two germline ends. Germline assignment: CDR1 SGHNT and CDR2 YYREEE (reference sequence). The CDR3 here is CASSFAGTNSNQPQHF. For the CDR3, the DNA is TGTGCCAGCAGCTTTGCAGGGACTAATAGCAATCAGCCCCAGCATTTT.

The chain combines TRBV6-5 with TRBJ2-3; no clear D. V lost 5 bases and J lost 5, with 5 bases in between. The germline V gene encodes CDR1 MNHEY and CDR2 SVGAGI. The CDR3 totals 11 residues. The CDR3 here is CASSPQDTQYF. CDR3 sequence (DNA): TGTGCCAGCAGTCCGCAAGATACGCAGTATTTT.

This chain links TRBV7-9 with TRBJ2-2; 7 nucleotides align to TRBD1. Looked up from germline, CDR1 is SEHNR and CDR2 is FQNEAQ (reference sequence). J lost 3 bases, V lost 7 bases, and 8 bases had no gene match. This CDR3 region has 15 residues. CDR3 residues: CASNHGTGDTGELFF. CDR3 sequence (DNA): TGTGCCAGCAACCACGGAACAGGGGACACCGGGGAGCTGTTTTTT.

The chain couples TRBV28 to TRBJ1-2; the D is unclear. Germline V lookup: CDR1 MDHEN, CDR2 SYDVKM. V was trimmed by 5 bases and J by 5 bases, leaving 6 bases between them. The CDR3 loop spans 11 amino acids. For the CDR3, the DNA is TGTGCCAGCAGTGCACGTTATGGCTACACCTTC. It codes for CASSARYGYTF.

This chain joins TRBV5-4 and TRBJ2-1; no firm D call. Germline V gene data show CDR1 as SGHNT and CDR2 as YYREEE (reference sequence). The V gene lost 3 bases and the J gene lost 4 bases, with 14 bases spanning the gap. This CDR3 comprises 15 residues. The CDR3 region is CASSSLSSRYNEQFF. The CDR3, as DNA: TGTGCCAGCAGCTCGCTTAGCTCCAGGTACAATGAGCAGTTCTTC.

V gene TRBV14 combines with J gene TRBJ2-5; D remains unclear. The J call may be in error: the DNA end matches TRBJ2-7 better. The CDR3 is 17 residues long. In germline, CDR1 is SGHDN, CDR2 FVKESK. The CDR3 protein is CASSQSKGWSSSYEQYF. In DNA, the CDR3 is TGTGCCAGCAGCCAATCCAAGGGTTGGTCGAGCTCCTACGAGCAGTACTTC.

The chain recombines TRBV7-3 with TRBJ2-2; 8 bases agree with TRBD2. The junction had 15 bases not matched to a gene; V was cut back by 5 bases and J by 1 base. Germline values: CDR1 SGHTA, CDR2 FQGTGA. The CDR3 consists of 19 residues. The CDR3 DNA is TGTGCCAGCAGCCCACCGTTGACCGCTAGCGGGCAGAACACCGGGGAGCTGTTTTTT. Translating gives CASSPPLTASGQNTGELFF. Variable domain in full (rest from reference TRBV7-3 and TRBJ2-2): GAGVSQTPSNKVTEKGKYVELRCDPISGHTALYWYRQSLGQGPEFLIYFQGTGAADDSGLPNDRFFAVRPEGSVSTLKIQRTERGDSAVYLCASSPPLTASGQNTGELFFGEGSRLTVL.

J is TRBJ1-1 and V is TRBV28; a weak D match, TRBD1 (6 bases). The CDR3 totals 15 residues. The germline V gene encodes CDR1 MDHEN and CDR2 SYDVKM. With 8 bases removed from V and 4 bases from J, the gap between germline ends came to 20 bases. CDR3 coding DNA: TGTGCCAGCCTTAACGGGGGCGACATGAGCACTGAAGCTTTCTTT. Amino acids: CASLNGGDMSTEAFF.

The CDR3: CAISEDGGELFF. The DNA of the CDR3 is TGTGCCATCAGTGAGGATGGGGGGGAGCTGTTTTTT. The genes are TRBV10-3 and TRBJ2-2; no clear D gene. Per the germline V gene, CDR1 is ENHRY and CDR2 is SYGVKD. Trimming shortened V by 2 bases and J by 8 bases, and 6 bases separated the two germline ends. The CDR3 is 12 amino acids.

About this clone: A read error may produce the germline difference seen at one junction end. The V and J genes are TRBV11-2 and TRBJ2-7; no clear D gene. CDR3 length: 12 amino acids. Germline V gene lookup returns CDR1 SGHAT and CDR2 FQNNGV. CDR3 DNA sequence: TGTGCCAGCAGCCTAGATCGGCGGGAGCAGTACTTC. Its translation is CASSLDRREQYF.

V gene TRBV18 combines with J gene TRBJ2-1; 7 bases align to TRBD1. CDR1 is KGHSH, CDR2 LQKENI, per germline. This CDR3 comprises 13 residues. The ends lost 4 bases at V and 4 bases at J; junction bases unmatched: 1. This CDR3 is CASSQGQYNEQFF. In DNA, the CDR3 is TGTGCCAGCTCACAGGGACAGTACAATGAGCAGTTCTTC.

The rearrangement uses TRBV5-1 and TRBJ2-7; D may be TRBD2 (6 bases). The germline gives CDR1 SGHRS, CDR2 YFSETQ. The CDR3 is 15 residues long. Trimming pared 0 bases from V and 5 bases from J, leaving 15 bases between. CDR3 coding DNA: TGCGCCAGCAGCTTGGTTGGAGGGGTAGGGGACGAGCAGTACTTC. Its protein is CASSLVGGVGDEQYF.

This rearrangement joins TRBV5-5 to TRBJ2-2; TRBD1 is a possible D gene (6 bases). The length of the CDR3 is 15 residues. Germline CDR1 and CDR2: SGHKS and YYEKEE (reference sequence). The V end was cut by 5 bases, the J end by 3 bases, with 14 bases between. CDR3 DNA sequence: TGTGCCAGCAGTGGTGTTCAGGGGTACACCGGGGAGCTGTTTTTT. Protein product: CASSGVQGYTGELFF.